This T cell receptor beta chain comes out of a study of blood T cells in healthy people across ages. Study-level results: Possibly confounding the expanded clonotype changes was the fact that donor CMV status was unknown.

Sample-barcoded 5' priming and a J-beta primer mix drove a second PCR of roughly 6 to 12 cycles. TCRdb used MiXCR to reprocess the 5' RACE reads, holding one entry per CDR3 protein. The top ten clones hold approximately 7.7% of a sample with 1.5 million to 2 million distinct CDR3 sequences, roughly 30% of them seen once. Comments on this clonotype: Its cognate antigen is unknown.

Trimming cost V 3 bases and J 3 bases, with 14 bases left between them. The CDR3 has 14 residues. In germline, CDR1 is DFQATT, CDR2 SNEGSKA (reference sequence). Those donating, healthy Caucasian individuals from Russia, were aged about 6 to 95. Total RNA, at least 5.5 micrograms per sample, came from PBMCs. The chain joins TRBV20-1 to TRBJ1-1, with D possibly matching TRBD1 (6 bases). Sequencing was done on a sample of blood. This TCR was recovered from a woman aged 30 to 39 in good health. CDR3 loop: CSASETGFDTEAFF. The CDR3 DNA reads TGCAGTGCTAGTGAAACAGGGTTCGACACTGAAGCTTTCTTT.